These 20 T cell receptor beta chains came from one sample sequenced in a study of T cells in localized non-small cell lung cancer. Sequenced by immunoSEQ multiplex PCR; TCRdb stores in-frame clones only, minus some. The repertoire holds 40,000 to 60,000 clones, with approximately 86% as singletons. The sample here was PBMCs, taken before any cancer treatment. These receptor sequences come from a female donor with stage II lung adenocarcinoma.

The CDR3 DNA reads as TGTGCCAGTGACATGGCACGGAACACTGAAGCTTTCTTT. Amino acids: CASDMARNTEAFF. The chain joins TRBV19 to TRBJ1-1; D is undetermined. Trimming shortened V by 8 bases and J by 1 base, and 11 bases separated the two germline ends. Germline CDR1 reads LNHDA; CDR2 reads SQIVND (reference sequence). The CDR3 is 13 residues long.

CDR3 sequence: CASSYPQGGGEKLFF. The DNA of the CDR3 is TGTGCCAGCAGTTACCCCCAGGGGGGCGGTGAAAAACTGTTTTTT. J is TRBJ1-4 and V is TRBV6-5, with TRBD1 identical over 7 bases. The CDR3 sequence is 15 residues long. The V segment lost 2 bases and the J segment 7 bases; nucleotides outside the gene matches: 7. Germline V gives CDR1 MNHEY, CDR2 SVGAGI.

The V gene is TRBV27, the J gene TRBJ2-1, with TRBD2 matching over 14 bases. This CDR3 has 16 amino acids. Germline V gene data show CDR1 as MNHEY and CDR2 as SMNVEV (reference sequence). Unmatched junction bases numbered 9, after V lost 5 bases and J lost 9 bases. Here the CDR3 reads CASSTRTSGGLGEQFF. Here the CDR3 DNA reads TGTGCCAGCAGTACCCGGACTAGCGGGGGGTTGGGTGAGCAGTTCTTC.

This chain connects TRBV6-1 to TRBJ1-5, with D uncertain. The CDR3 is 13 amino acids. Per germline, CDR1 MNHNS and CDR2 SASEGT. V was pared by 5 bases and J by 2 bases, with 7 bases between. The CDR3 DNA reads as TGTGCCAGCAGTATTGGGGGCAATCAGCCCCAGCATTTT. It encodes CASSIGGNQPQHF.

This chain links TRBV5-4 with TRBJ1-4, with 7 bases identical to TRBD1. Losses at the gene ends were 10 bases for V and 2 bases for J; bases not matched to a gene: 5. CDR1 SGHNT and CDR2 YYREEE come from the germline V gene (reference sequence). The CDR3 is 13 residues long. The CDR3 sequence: CAVKGATNEKLFF. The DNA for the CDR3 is TGTGCCGTGAAGGGGGCGACTAATGAAAAACTGTTTTTT.

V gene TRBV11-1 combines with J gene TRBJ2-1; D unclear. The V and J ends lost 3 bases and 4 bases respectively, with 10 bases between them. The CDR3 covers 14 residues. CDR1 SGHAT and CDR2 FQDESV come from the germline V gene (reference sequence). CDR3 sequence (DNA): TGTGCCAGCAGCTTCTGGACCCAATACAATGAGCAGTTCTTC. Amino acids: CASSFWTQYNEQFF.

The DNA for the CDR3 is TGTGCCAGTAGTGGTGGACTAGCGGGGGTCGATGAGCAGTTCTTC. Translating it yields CASSGGLAGVDEQFF. The chain employs TRBV19 and TRBJ2-1, with TRBD2 matching 13 bases. V was clipped by 5 bases and J by 8 bases; unmatched bases: 6. Germline-derived CDR1 and CDR2 are LNHDA and SQIVND (reference sequence). This CDR3 spans 15 amino acids.

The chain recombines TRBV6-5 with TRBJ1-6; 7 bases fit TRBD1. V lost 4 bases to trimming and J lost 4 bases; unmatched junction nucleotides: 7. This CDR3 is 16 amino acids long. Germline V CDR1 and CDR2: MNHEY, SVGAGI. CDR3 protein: CASSSPRDSYNSPLHF. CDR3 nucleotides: TGTGCCAGCAGTTCCCCCCGGGACAGTTATAATTCACCCCTCCACTTT.

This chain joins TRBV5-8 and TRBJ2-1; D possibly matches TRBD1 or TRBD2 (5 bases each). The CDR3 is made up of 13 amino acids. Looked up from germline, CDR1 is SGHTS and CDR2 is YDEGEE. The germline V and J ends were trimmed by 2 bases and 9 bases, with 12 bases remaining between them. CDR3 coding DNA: TGTGCCAGCAGCTTTTCCAGGGCGGGTGAGCAGTTCTTC. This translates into CASSFSRAGEQFF.

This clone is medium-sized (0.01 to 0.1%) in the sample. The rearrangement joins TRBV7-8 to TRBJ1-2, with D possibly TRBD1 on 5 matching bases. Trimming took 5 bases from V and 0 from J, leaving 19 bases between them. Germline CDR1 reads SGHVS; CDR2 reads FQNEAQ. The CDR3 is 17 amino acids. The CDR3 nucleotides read TGTGCCAGCAGCCTTATACCGCGAGACAGAGCTAACTATGGCTACACCTTC. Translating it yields CASSLIPRDRANYGYTF.

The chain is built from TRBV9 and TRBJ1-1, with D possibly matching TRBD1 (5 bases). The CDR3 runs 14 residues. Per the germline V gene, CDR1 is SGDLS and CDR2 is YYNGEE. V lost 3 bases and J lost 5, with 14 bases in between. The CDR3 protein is CASSAQGLGTEAFF. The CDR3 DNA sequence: TGTGCCAGCAGCGCTCAGGGATTAGGGACTGAAGCTTTCTTT. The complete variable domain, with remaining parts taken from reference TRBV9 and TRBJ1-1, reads DSGVTQTPKHLITATGQRVTLRCSPRSGDLSVYWYQQSLDQGLQFLIQYYNGEERAKGNILERFSAQQFPDLHSELNLSSLELGDSALYFCASSAQGLGTEAFFGQGTRLTVV.

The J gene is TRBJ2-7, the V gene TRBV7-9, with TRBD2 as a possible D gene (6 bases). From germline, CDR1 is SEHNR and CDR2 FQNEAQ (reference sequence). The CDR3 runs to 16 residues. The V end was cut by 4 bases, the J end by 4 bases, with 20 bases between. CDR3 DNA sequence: TGTGCCAGCAGCTACGTTTCGGGGGAAAGTTCGTACGAGCAGTACTTC. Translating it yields CASSYVSGESSYEQYF.

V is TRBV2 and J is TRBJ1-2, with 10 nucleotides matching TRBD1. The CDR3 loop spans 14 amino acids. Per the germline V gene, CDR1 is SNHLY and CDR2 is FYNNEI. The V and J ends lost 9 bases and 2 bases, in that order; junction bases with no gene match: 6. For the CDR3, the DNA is TGTGCCAGTAGGACAGGGGGATCCAACTATGGCTACACCTTC. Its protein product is CASRTGGSNYGYTF.

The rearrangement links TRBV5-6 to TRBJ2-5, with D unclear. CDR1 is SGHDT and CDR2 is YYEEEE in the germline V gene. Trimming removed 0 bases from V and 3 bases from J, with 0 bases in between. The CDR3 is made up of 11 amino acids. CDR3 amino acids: CASSLEETQYF. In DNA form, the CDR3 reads TGTGCCAGCAGCTTGGAAGAGACCCAGTACTTC.

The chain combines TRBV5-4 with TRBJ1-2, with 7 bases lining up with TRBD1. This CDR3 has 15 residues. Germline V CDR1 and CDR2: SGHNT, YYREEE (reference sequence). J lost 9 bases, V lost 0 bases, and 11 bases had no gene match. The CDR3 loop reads CASSLGETGYLSYTF. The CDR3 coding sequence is TGTGCCAGCAGCTTGGGTGAGACAGGGTATTTAAGCTACACCTTC.

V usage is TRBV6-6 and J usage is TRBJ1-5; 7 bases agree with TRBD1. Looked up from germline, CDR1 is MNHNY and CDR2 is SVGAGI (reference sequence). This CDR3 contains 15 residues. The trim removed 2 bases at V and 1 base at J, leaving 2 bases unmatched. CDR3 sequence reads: CASSYVGQSNQPQHF. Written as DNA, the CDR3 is TGTGCCAGCAGTTACGTGGGACAGAGCAATCAGCCCCAGCATTTT.

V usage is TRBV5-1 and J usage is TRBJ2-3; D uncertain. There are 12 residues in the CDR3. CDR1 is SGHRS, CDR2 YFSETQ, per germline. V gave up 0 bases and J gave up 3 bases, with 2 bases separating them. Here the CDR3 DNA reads TGCGCCAGCAGCTTGGTGACAGATACGCAGTATTTT. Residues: CASSLVTDTQYF.

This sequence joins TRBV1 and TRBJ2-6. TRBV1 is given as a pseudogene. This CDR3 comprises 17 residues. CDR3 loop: CTSSEYCAQSRANVLTF. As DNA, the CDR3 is TGCACCAGCAGTGAGTATTGTGCACAAAGTCGGGCCAACGTCCTGACTTTC.

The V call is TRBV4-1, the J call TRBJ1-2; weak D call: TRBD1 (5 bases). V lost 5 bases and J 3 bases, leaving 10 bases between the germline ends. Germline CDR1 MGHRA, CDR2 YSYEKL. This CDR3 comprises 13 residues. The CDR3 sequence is CASSVTTDYGYTF. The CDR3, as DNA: TGCGCCAGCAGCGTAACGACAGACTATGGCTACACCTTC.

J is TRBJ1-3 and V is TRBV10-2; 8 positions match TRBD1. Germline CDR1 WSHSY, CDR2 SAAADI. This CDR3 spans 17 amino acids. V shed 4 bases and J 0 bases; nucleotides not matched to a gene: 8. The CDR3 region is CASSGQGRLVSGNTIYF. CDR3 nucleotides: TGCGCCAGCAGTGGACAGGGGAGATTGGTCTCTGGAAACACCATATATTTT.